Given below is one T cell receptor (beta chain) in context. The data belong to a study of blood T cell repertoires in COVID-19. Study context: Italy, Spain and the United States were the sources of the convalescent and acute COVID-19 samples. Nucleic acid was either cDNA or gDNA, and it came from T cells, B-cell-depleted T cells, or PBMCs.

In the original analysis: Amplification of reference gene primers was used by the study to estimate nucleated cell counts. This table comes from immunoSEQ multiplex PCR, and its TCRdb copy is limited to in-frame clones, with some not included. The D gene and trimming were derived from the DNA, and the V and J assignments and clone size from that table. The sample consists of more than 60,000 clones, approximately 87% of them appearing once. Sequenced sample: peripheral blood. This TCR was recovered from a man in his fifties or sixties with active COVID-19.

The CDR3 coding sequence is TGTGCCAGCAGCTTAACAGCGGGAGGGCCGAATGAGCAGTTCTTC. This encodes CASSLTAGGPNEQFF. This chain connects TRBV7-3 to TRBJ2-1; 10 nucleotides match TRBD2. Germline V gene lookup returns CDR1 SGHTA and CDR2 FQGTGA. J was trimmed by 7 bases and V by 0 bases; bases with no gene match: 3. There are 15 residues in the CDR3.